One and the same sample provided the 21 T cell receptor beta chains below, sequenced in a study of cytomegalovirus exposure and HLA in healthy donors. TCRdb keeps only in-frame clones here, not all; method: immunoSEQ multiplex PCR. The table lists roughly 250,000 clones, about 90% of them singletons. Sequenced input: PBMCs. The receptors originated from a woman in her twenties or thirties in good health and CMV-seropositive.

This chain uses TRBV5-1 with TRBJ1-3; no reliable D call. The CDR3 is 17 amino acids. Germline CDR1 reads SGHRS; CDR2 reads YFSETQ. With 1 base removed from V and 0 bases from J, the gap between germline ends came to 14 bases. CDR3 loop: CASSLPKDGVSGNTIYF. The CDR3 DNA reads as TGCGCCAGCAGCTTGCCTAAGGACGGGGTCTCTGGAAACACCATATATTTT.

This chain links TRBV28 with TRBJ2-7, with 10 bases matching TRBD1. V shed 1 base and J 1 base; nucleotides not matched to a gene: 4. Germline V lookup: CDR1 MDHEN, CDR2 SYDVKM. There are 16 residues in the CDR3. CDR3 DNA sequence: TGTGCCAGCAGTTTATTTTGGGACAGGGGATCCTACGAGCAGTACTTC. Residues: CASSLFWDRGSYEQYF. Supplemented by reference TRBV28 and TRBJ2-7, the full variable domain reads DVKVTQSSRYLVKRTGEKVFLECVQDMDHENMFWYRQDPGLGLRLIYFSYDVKMKEKGDIPEGYSVSREKKERFSLILESASTNQTSMYLCASSLFWDRGSYEQYFGPGTRLTVT.

This chain links TRBV30 with TRBJ2-3; D gene uncertain. CDR1 and CDR2 from the germline V gene are GTSNPN and SVGIG (reference sequence). The CDR3 covers 15 residues. Deletions cut 4 bases from V and 1 base from J, with 15 bases between. CDR3 nucleotide sequence: TGTGCCTGGAACGGGTACAAGAGCCGCACAGATACGCAGTATTTT. Amino acid sequence: CAWNGYKSRTDTQYF. Looking up the rest from reference TRBV30 and TRBJ2-3 gives the full variable domain: SQTIHQWPATLVQPVGSPLSLECTVEGTSNPNLYWYRQAAGRGLQLLFYSVGIGQISSEVPQNLSASRPQDRQFILSSKKLLLSDSGFYLCAWNGYKSRTDTQYFGPGTRLTVL.

V and J are TRBV10-2 and TRBJ1-3, with TRBD1 as a possible D gene (6 bases). With 6 bases removed from V and 0 bases from J, the gap between germline ends came to 9 bases. Germline CDR1 and CDR2: WSHSY and SAAADI. CDR3 length: 14 residues. This chain's CDR3 is CASRIRGSGNTIYF. CDR3 nucleotides: TGCGCCAGCAGGATCAGGGGCTCTGGAAACACCATATATTTT.

This chain connects TRBV7-8 to TRBJ2-1; D gene uncertain. V dropped 8 bases and J dropped 0 bases, with 11 bases sitting between them. Germline CDR1 and CDR2: SGHVS and FQNEAQ. The CDR3 is 14 residues long. DNA of the CDR3: TGTGCCAGCTCAGTTATCCACTCCTACAATGAGCAGTTCTTC. It is translated as CASSVIHSYNEQFF.

The chain recombines TRBV5-1 with TRBJ2-7; tentatively, D is TRBD1 (5 bases). V was cut by 0 bases and J by 12 bases, with 25 bases left in between. Germline V CDR1 and CDR2: SGHRS, YFSETQ. This CDR3 contains 16 residues. Here the CDR3 reads CASSLALSRATYEVYF. CDR3 in DNA: TGCGCCAGCAGCTTGGCCCTGAGCAGGGCCACCTACGAGGTGTACTTC.

Regarding this clone: Compared with germline, one end of the junction differs, possibly owing to a read error. V gene TRBV7-8 combines with J gene TRBJ1-1, with a weak D call TRBD1 (5 bases). CDR1 SGHVS and CDR2 FQNEAQ come from the germline V gene. The length of the CDR3 is 11 residues. CDR3 sequence reads: CASSSTGRASF. In DNA, the CDR3 is TGTGCCAGCAGCTCAACGGGCAGGGCCTCCTTT.

This sequence joins TRBV28 and TRBJ2-2; 7 nucleotides match TRBD2. CDR3 length: 15 residues. In germline, CDR1 is MDHEN, CDR2 SYDVKM. The J segment lost 6 bases and the V segment lost 7 bases, leaving 11 bases of the junction unmatched. CDR3 loop: CASKLLAVEPGELFF. The CDR3 DNA is TGTGCCAGCAAATTGCTAGCGGTCGAACCCGGGGAGCTGTTTTTT.

As regards this clone: One end of the junction is discordant with germline, which a read error may explain. The chain has TRBV6-5 and TRBJ1-1, with a tentative D call TRBD1 (5 bases). Germline CDR1 and CDR2: MNHEY and SVGAGI. This CDR3 has 15 amino acids. The CDR3: CASRYSSGGGTEAFF. The CDR3 DNA follows: TGTGCCAGCAGATACTCATCCGGCGGGGGCACTGAAGCTTTCTTT.

This clone was counted a single time. DNA for the CDR3: TGTGCCAGCAGTTTCCCCGGCAGGGACTACGAGCAGTACTTC. Residues: CASSFPGRDYEQYF. The genes are TRBV28 and TRBJ2-7, with a tentative D call TRBD1 (5 bases). Germline lookup yields CDR1 MDHEN and CDR2 SYDVKM. The CDR3 spans 14 residues. Trimming shortened V by 3 bases and J by 3 bases, and 12 bases separated the two germline ends.

This chain joins TRBV18 and TRBJ2-7; tentative D call: TRBD2 (5 bases). CDR3 size: 13 residues. Germline CDR1 reads KGHSH; CDR2 reads LQKENI. Trimming stripped 1 base from V and 5 bases from J, with 9 bases between. The CDR3 loop reads CASSPQRANEQYF. CDR3 coding DNA: TGTGCCAGCTCACCACAGAGGGCCAACGAGCAGTACTTC.

This clone was picked up a small number of times. The rearrangement uses TRBV7-8 and TRBJ1-4, with D possibly matching TRBD1 (5 bases). Deletions cut 6 bases from V and 0 bases from J, with 11 bases between. The germline V gene has CDR1 SGHVS and CDR2 FQNEAQ. This CDR3 is built from 15 residues. The DNA for the CDR3 is TGTGCCAGCAGTAGAAGGGGTGCAACTAATGAAAAACTGTTTTTT. Protein sequence: CASSRRGATNEKLFF.

The genes are TRBV9 and TRBJ1-3, with D uncertain. Trimming stripped 2 bases from V and 2 bases from J, with 11 bases between. The CDR3 covers 15 residues. The germline V gene encodes CDR1 SGDLS and CDR2 YYNGEE. The DNA for the CDR3 is TGTGCCAGCAGCGTTGGCAGTGGGCCTGGAAACACCATATATTTT. Residues: CASSVGSGPGNTIYF.

The chain is built from TRBV11-3 and TRBJ1-1, with D maybe TRBD1 (5 bases). The V gene lost 3 bases and the J gene lost 10 bases, with 21 bases spanning the gap. The CDR3 spans 15 residues. Germline loops: CDR1 SGHNT, CDR2 YENEEA. CDR3 amino acids: CASSFGPDTGYAAFF. The CDR3 bases are TGTGCCAGCAGCTTCGGACCGGACACGGGCTACGCAGCTTTCTTT.

V is TRBV5-4 and J is TRBJ1-1, with D unclear. CDR1 SGHNT and CDR2 YYREEE come from the germline V gene (reference sequence). The germline V and J ends were trimmed by 0 bases and 5 bases, with 11 bases remaining between them. The CDR3 contains 14 residues. The CDR3: CASSLASGWTEAFF. The CDR3 DNA sequence: TGTGCCAGCAGCTTGGCAAGCGGCTGGACTGAAGCTTTCTTT.

V and J are TRBV28 and TRBJ1-5, with D possibly matching TRBD1 (5 bases). Germline V gene data show CDR1 as MDHEN and CDR2 as SYDVKM. V was cut by 0 bases and J by 0 bases, with 9 bases left in between. This CDR3 spans 16 amino acids. CDR3 nucleotide sequence: TGTGCCAGCAGTTTATGGGCAGGGATTAGCAATCAGCCCCAGCATTTT. The encoded protein is CASSLWAGISNQPQHF. The variable domain in full, completed from reference TRBV28 and TRBJ1-5, reads DVKVTQSSRYLVKRTGEKVFLECVQDMDHENMFWYRQDPGLGLRLIYFSYDVKMKEKGDIPEGYSVSREKKERFSLILESASTNQTSMYLCASSLWAGISNQPQHFGDGTRLSIL.

This chain joins TRBV7-2 and TRBJ2-3; possible D gene TRBD2, 5 bases. V was clipped by 3 bases and J by 11 bases, with 18 bases between them. The V gene's germline CDR1 is SGHTA and CDR2 FQGNSA. CDR3 length equals 14 residues. The CDR3 loop reads CASSFRVRSEGQYF. CDR3 coding DNA: TGTGCCAGCAGCTTTAGAGTTCGGTCCGAGGGGCAGTATTTT.

The rearrangement joins TRBV7-6 to TRBJ2-1, with 7 nucleotides matching TRBD2. V lost 4 bases to trimming and J lost 0 bases; unmatched junction nucleotides: 9. The CDR3 contains 17 residues. The germline V gene encodes CDR1 SGHVS and CDR2 FNYEAQ. The CDR3 spells CASSYWAGVSSYNEQFF. The CDR3 bases are TGTGCCAGCAGCTACTGGGCGGGAGTAAGCTCCTACAATGAGCAGTTCTTC. The whole variable domain, filled in from reference TRBV7-6 and TRBJ2-1, reads GAGVSQSPRYKVTKRGQDVALRCDPISGHVSLYWYRQALGQGPEFLTYFNYEAQQDKSGLPNDRFSAERPEGSISTLTIQRTEQRDSAMYRCASSYWAGVSSYNEQFFGPGTRLTVL.

The rearrangement uses TRBV25-1 and TRBJ2-1; 9 nucleotides align to TRBD1. The J segment lost 7 bases and the V segment lost 3 bases, leaving 4 bases of the junction unmatched. This CDR3 is built from 14 residues. The germline V gene has CDR1 MGHDK and CDR2 SYGVNS. The chain's CDR3 is CASSDYRGLNEQFF. CDR3 nucleotide sequence: TGTGCCAGCAGTGACTACAGGGGGCTAAATGAGCAGTTCTTC.

The chain couples TRBV2 to TRBJ1-5; D not certain. The CDR3 loop spans 13 amino acids. V was cut by 7 bases and J by 7 bases, with 14 bases left in between. The V gene's germline CDR1 is SNHLY and CDR2 FYNNEI. The CDR3 coding sequence is TGTGCCAGCATCATGGAGCCCGAACAGCCCCAGCATTTT. Translated: CASIMEPEQPQHF.

The chain has TRBV27 and TRBJ2-7; TRBD2 matches at 8 bases. The V gene end was trimmed by 3 bases and the J gene end by 2 bases; junction bases not matched to a gene: 3. The length of the CDR3 is 14 residues. Germline loops: CDR1 MNHEY, CDR2 SMNVEV (reference sequence). The CDR3 here is CASSLSGGPYEQYF. CDR3 coding DNA: TGTGCCAGCAGTTTGTCGGGAGGGCCCTACGAGCAGTACTTC.